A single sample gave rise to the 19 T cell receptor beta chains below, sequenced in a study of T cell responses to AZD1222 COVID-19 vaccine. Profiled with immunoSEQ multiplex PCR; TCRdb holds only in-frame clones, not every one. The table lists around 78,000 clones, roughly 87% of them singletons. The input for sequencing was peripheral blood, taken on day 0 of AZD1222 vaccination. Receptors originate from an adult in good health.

CDR3 coding DNA: TGCGCCAGCAGCCAAGAAAGGGAAGGGGGCGGCAACGGCTACACCTTC. Translating it yields CASSQEREGGGNGYTF. The chain joins TRBV4-1 to TRBJ1-2; TRBD1 matches 7 bases. CDR1 and CDR2 from the germline V gene are MGHRA and YSYEKL. The CDR3 totals 16 residues. Unmatched junction bases numbered 12, after V lost 0 bases and J lost 8 bases.

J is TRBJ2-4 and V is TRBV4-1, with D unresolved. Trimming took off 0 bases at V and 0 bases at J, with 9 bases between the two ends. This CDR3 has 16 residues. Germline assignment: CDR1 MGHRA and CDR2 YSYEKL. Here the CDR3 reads CASSQDPSLAKNIQYF. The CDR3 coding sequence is TGCGCCAGCAGCCAAGATCCCTCTCTAGCCAAAAACATTCAGTACTTC.

The CDR3 protein is CASSYPGTGTETQYF. The CDR3, as DNA: TGTGCCAGCAGCTATCCCGGGACAGGGACGGAGACCCAGTACTTC. V and J are TRBV7-2 and TRBJ2-5; TRBD1 matches 9 bases. CDR1 is SGHTA, CDR2 FQGNSA, per germline. V shed 4 bases and J 5 bases; nucleotides not matched to a gene: 8. The CDR3 extends over 15 amino acids.

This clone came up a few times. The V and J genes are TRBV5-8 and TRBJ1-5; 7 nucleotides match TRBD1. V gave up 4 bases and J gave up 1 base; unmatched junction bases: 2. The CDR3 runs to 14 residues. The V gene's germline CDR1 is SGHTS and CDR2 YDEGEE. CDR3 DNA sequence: TGTGCCAGCAGCCTGACAGGGAGCAATCAGCCCCAGCATTTT. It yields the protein CASSLTGSNQPQHF.

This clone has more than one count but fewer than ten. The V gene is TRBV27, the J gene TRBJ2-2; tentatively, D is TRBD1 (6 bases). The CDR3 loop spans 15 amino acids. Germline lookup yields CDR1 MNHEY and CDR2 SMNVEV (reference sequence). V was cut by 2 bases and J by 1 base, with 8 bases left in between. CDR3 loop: CASSLQTGNTGELFF. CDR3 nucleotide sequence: TGTGCCAGCAGTTTACAGACAGGGAACACCGGGGAGCTGTTTTTT.

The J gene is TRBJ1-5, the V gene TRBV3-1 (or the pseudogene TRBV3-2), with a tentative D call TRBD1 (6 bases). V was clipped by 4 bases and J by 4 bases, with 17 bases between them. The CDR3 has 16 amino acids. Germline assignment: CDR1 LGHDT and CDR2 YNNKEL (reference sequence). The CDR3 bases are TGTGCCAGCAGCCCTTTCCCCACAGGGTATAATCAGCCCCAGCATTTT. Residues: CASSPFPTGYNQPQHF.

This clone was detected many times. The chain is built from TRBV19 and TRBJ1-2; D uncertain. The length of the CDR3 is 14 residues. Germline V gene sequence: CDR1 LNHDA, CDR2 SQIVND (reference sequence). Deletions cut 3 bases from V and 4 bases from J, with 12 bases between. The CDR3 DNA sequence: TGTGCCAGTAGTATCATGTGGAAGAGCTATGGCTACACCTTC. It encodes CASSIMWKSYGYTF.

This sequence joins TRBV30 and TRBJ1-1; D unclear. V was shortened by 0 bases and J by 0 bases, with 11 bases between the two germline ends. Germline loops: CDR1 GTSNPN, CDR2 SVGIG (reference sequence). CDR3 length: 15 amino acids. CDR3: CAWSVGQLMNTEAFF. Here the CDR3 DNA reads TGTGCCTGGAGTGTAGGGCAGCTAATGAACACTGAAGCTTTCTTT.

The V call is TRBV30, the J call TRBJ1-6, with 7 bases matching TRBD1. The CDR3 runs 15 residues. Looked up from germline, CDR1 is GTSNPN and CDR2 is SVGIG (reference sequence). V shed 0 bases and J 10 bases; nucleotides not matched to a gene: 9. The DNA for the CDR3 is TGTGCCTGGAGTGTCCGGAGAGGGGGCGGGTCACCCCTCCACTTT. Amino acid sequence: CAWSVRRGGGSPLHF.

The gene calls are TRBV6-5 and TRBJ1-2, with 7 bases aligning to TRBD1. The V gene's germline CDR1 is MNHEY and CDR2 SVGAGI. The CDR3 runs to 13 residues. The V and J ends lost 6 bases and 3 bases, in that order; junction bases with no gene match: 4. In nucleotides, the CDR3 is TGTGCCAGCAGAAGAGGGACAGACTATGGCTACACCTTC. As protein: CASRRGTDYGYTF.

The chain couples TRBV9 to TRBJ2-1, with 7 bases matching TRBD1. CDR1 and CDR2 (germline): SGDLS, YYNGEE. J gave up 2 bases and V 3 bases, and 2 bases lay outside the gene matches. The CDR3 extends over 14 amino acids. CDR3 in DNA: TGTGCCAGCAGCGAGACAGGGACCTACAATGAGCAGTTCTTC. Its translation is CASSETGTYNEQFF.

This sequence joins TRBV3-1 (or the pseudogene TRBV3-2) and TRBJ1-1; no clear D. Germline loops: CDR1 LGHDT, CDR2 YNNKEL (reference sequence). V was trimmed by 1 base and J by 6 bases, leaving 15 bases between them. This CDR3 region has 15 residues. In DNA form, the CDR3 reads TGTGCCAGCAGCCAAGGTATCGGAATCGCGGCTGAAGCTTTCTTT. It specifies CASSQGIGIAAEAFF.

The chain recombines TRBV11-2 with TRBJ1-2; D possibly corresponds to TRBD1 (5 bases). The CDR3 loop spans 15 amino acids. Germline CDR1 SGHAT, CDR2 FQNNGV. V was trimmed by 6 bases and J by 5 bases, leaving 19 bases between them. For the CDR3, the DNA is TGTGCCAGCAGTCAGACAGATACTAACTGGTATGGCTACACCTTC. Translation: CASSQTDTNWYGYTF.

CDR3 sequence: CASSQGPGPSAKNIQYF. In nucleotides, the CDR3 is TGCGCCAGCAGCCAAGGCCCGGGGCCCTCGGCCAAAAACATTCAGTACTTC. The V and J genes are TRBV4-1 and TRBJ2-4; tentatively, D is TRBD1 or TRBD2 (5 bases each). The V end lost 1 base, the J end lost 1 base, and 14 bases lay between the germline ends. This CDR3 has 17 residues. The V gene's germline CDR1 is MGHRA and CDR2 YSYEKL.

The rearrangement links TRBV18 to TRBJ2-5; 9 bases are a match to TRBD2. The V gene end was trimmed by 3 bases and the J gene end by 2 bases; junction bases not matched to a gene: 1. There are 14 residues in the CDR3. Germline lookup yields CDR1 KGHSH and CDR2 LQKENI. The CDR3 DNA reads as TGTGCCAGCTCACCGAGCGGGGGGCAAGAGACCCAGTACTTC. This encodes CASSPSGGQETQYF.

The CDR3 DNA is TGTGCCAGCAGCGTAGCTACACATAACAATGAGCAGTTCTTC. Encoded protein: CASSVATHNNEQFF. This chain joins TRBV9 and TRBJ2-1; D is undetermined. V dropped 0 bases and J dropped 5 bases, with 9 bases sitting between them. The CDR3 totals 14 residues. Germline-derived CDR1 and CDR2 are SGDLS and YYNGEE. Full variable domain (remainder filled in from reference TRBV9 and TRBJ2-1): DSGVTQTPKHLITATGQRVTLRCSPRSGDLSVYWYQQSLDQGLQFLIQYYNGEERAKGNILERFSAQQFPDLHSELNLSSLELGDSALYFCASSVATHNNEQFFGPGTRLTVL.

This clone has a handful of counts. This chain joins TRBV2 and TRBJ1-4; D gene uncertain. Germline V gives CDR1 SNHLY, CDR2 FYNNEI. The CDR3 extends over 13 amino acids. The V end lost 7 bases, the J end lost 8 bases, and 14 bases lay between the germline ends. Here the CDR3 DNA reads TGTGCCAGCAATGTGGTGGTTAAAGAAAAACTGTTTTTT. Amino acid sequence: CASNVVVKEKLFF.

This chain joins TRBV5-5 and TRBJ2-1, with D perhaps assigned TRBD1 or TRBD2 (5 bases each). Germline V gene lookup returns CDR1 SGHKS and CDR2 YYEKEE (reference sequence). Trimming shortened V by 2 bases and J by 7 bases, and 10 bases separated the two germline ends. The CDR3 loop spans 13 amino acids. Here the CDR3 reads CASSFGTQNEQFF. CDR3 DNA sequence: TGTGCCAGCAGCTTCGGGACGCAGAATGAGCAGTTCTTC.

The CDR3 region is CASSGELGYGGELFF. The CDR3 nucleotides are TGTGCCAGCAGCGGCGAGCTAGGTTATGGCGGGGAGCTGTTTTTT. This sequence joins TRBV2 and TRBJ2-2, with no clear D. With 6 bases removed from V and 7 bases from J, the gap between germline ends came to 18 bases. From germline, CDR1 is SNHLY and CDR2 FYNNEI. The CDR3 is 15 amino acids.